Described below is a single TCR beta chain sequence and its context. This record comes from a study of shared clonotypes between healthy human individuals. Both subsets, CD45RA+ naive and CD45RA-negative memory, were split from the CD4+ cells. Genomic DNA (from each subset) was split evenly across several immunoSEQ plates. Profiled with immunoSEQ multiplex PCR; TCRdb holds only in-frame clones, not every one. Among about 1.5 million clones, 95% to 99% were seen once, and the ten largest hold roughly 0.45%. The CDR3 consists of 18 residues. J is TRBJ1-2 and V is TRBV21-1. TRBV21-1 is deemed a pseudogene. This sequence was found in a man between 25 and 39 years old in good health. What was sequenced was naive CD4+ T cells sorted from blood. Subset noted: CD45RA+ positively selected. DNA of the CDR3: TGTGCCAGCAGCAAATCGGCGAGTGACCGTCACGCGGATTATGGCTACACCTTC. Translated: CASSKSASDRHADYGYTF.